Listed here are 5 T cell receptor beta chains from one sample, sequenced in a study of T cells in Graves' hyperthyroidism and ophthalmopathy. RNA transcripts gave rise to amplified TCR beta CDR3 regions. Researchers ran a first-round RT-PCR on the TCR CDR3 using the HTBI primer set. One entry per CDR3 protein results from TCRdb running MiXCR on the multiplex PCR reads. The data hold some 690,000 distinct CDR3 sequences, with around 15% observed a single time. Specimen: blood. The receptors come from a man aged 45-65 years with Graves' hyperthyroidism.

A few counts support this clonotype. This rearrangement joins TRBV4-1 to TRBJ2-5, with TRBD1 matching 10 bases. The CDR3 is 15 residues long. The V and J ends lost 5 bases and 5 bases, in that order; junction bases with no gene match: 8. CDR1 is MGHRA and CDR2 is YSYEKL in the germline V gene. The CDR3 loop is CASSSADRGKETQYF. CDR3 nucleotides: TGCGCCAGCAGCTCCGCGGACAGGGGGAAGGAGACCCAGTACTTC.

This clonotype came up a few times. The V call is TRBV24-1, the J call TRBJ2-2, with 8 bases aligning to TRBD1. The CDR3 consists of 16 residues. CDR1 and CDR2 (germline): KGHDR, SFDVKD. V shed 4 bases and J 4 bases; nucleotides not matched to a gene: 7. CDR3: CATSDPGGRVTGELFF. The CDR3 bases are TGTGCCACCAGTGACCCAGGGGGCAGGGTCACCGGGGAGCTGTTTTTT.

With respect to this clonotype: This may be a read error, as it is one base from a much larger clone. This sequence joins TRBV28 and TRBJ2-3; tentatively, D is TRBD2 (5 bases). V was pared by 3 bases and J by 5 bases, with 12 bases between. The germline V gene has CDR1 MDHEN and CDR2 SYDVKM. The CDR3 consists of 14 residues. The CDR3 DNA follows: TGTGCCAGCAGTTTTGTAGTGGGAGAAGATACGCAGTATTTT. As protein: CASSFVVGEDTQYF.

Ten or more counts support this clonotype. The chain carries TRBV12-3 or TRBV12-4 and TRBJ1-6; the D gene is possibly TRBD1 (6 bases). The CDR3 contains 17 residues. The V end lost 4 bases, the J end lost 7 bases, and 20 bases lay between the germline ends. The CDR3 sequence is CASSSMMGGGKNSPLHF. Here the CDR3 DNA reads TGTGCCAGCAGTTCGATGATGGGAGGGGGTAAAAATTCACCCCTCCACTTT.

This clonotype was observed many times. V and J are TRBV6-1 and TRBJ2-1; the D gene is possibly TRBD1 (6 bases). Trimming removed 4 bases from V and 7 bases from J, with 26 bases in between. The CDR3 length is 18 residues. In germline, CDR1 is MNHNS, CDR2 SASEGT. The CDR3 loop is CASSGFFRGTNVGNEQFF. In nucleotides, the CDR3 is TGTGCCAGCAGTGGTTTTTTCAGGGGAACCAATGTGGGGAATGAGCAGTTCTTC.